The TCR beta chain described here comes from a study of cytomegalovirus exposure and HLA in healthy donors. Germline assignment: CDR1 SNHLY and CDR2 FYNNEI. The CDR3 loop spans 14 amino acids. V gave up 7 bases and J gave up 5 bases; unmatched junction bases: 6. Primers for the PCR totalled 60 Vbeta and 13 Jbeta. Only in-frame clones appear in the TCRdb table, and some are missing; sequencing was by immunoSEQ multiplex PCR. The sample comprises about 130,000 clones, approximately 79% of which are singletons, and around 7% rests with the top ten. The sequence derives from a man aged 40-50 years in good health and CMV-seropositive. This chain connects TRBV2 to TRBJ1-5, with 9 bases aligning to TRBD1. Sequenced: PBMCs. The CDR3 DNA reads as TGTGCCAGCAAACTACAGGGGGCGCATCAGCCCCAGCATTTT. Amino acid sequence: CASKLQGAHQPQHF.